Each of the 19 T cell receptor beta chains below was sequenced from the same sample in a study of human T cells and chemical hapten exposure (dated by TCRdb to the early 2020s). The time point label on this specimen signifies: healthy volunteer bleed at 6 weeks. Total RNA was extracted from unfractionated whole blood collected in Tempus Blood RNA tubes. The library was generated by RACE. Sequencing relied on a NextSeq 500. The public sequencing data were trimmed at Q25 with fastp and processed into clonotypes with MiXCR by TCRdb, which kept only in-frame beta chains. Merged by CDR3 protein, the rows form single entries marked with the most common genes and DNA. A total of about 37,000 distinct CDR3 sequences appear in this sample, 4.5% to 5.5% of them only once. The ten largest clonotypes hold 13% of the sample. The sequencing sample was made of whole blood. Receptors were obtained from a human donor in good health. Some clones in this sample may be carry-over from other donors' samples.

The CDR3 protein is CSVGPSGRGATQYF. The DNA of the CDR3 is TGCAGCGTTGGTCCTAGCGGGAGGGGAGCGACCCAGTACTTC. The genes are TRBV29-1 and TRBJ2-5, with 12 bases aligning to TRBD2. J lost 7 bases, V lost 4 bases, and 7 bases had no gene match. The length of the CDR3 is 14 residues. Looked up from germline, CDR1 is SQVTM and CDR2 is ANQGSEA.

V is TRBV28 and J is TRBJ1-1; D gene uncertain. There are 13 residues in the CDR3. V lost 3 bases and J 1 base, leaving 6 bases between the germline ends. Germline lookup yields CDR1 MDHEN and CDR2 SYDVKM. The CDR3 region has the DNA TGTGCCAGCAGTTTCTTATCGAACACTGAAGCTTTCTTT. Protein sequence: CASSFLSNTEAFF.

This clonotype was observed at least ten times. V is TRBV3-1 and J is TRBJ2-2, with TRBD1 as a possible D gene (6 bases). Per germline, CDR1 LGHDT and CDR2 YNNKEL (reference sequence). V shed 4 bases and J shed 6 bases, with 12 bases lying between them. The CDR3 runs to 14 residues. The CDR3 DNA reads as TGTGCCAGCAGCCGAATCAGGGGAGCCGGGGAGCTGTTTTTT. Translation: CASSRIRGAGELFF.

This clonotype was counted many times. V gene TRBV7-9 combines with J gene TRBJ2-2; 7 bases align to TRBD1. Germline V gene sequence: CDR1 SEHNR, CDR2 FQNEAQ (reference sequence). The CDR3 totals 17 residues. V gave up 4 bases and J gave up 1 base; unmatched junction bases: 9. Here the CDR3 DNA reads TGTGCCAGCAGCTCTCCGAGGGGGCGCGAGAACACCGGGGAGCTGTTTTTT. It codes for CASSSPRGRENTGELFF. Full variable domain (rest looked up from reference TRBV7-9 and TRBJ2-2): DTGVSQNPRHKITKRGQNVTFRCDPISEHNRLYWYRQTLGQGPEFLTYFQNEAQLEKSRLLSDRFSAERPKGSFSTLEIQRTEQGDSAMYLCASSSPRGRENTGELFFGEGSRLTVL.

This clonotype is medium-sized within its sample. The V and J genes are TRBV6-4 and TRBJ2-3; 12 bases align to TRBD2. Trimming took 0 bases from V and 10 from J; bases not matched to a gene: 8. The germline V gene encodes CDR1 MRHNA and CDR2 SNTAGT. The CDR3 is 16 residues long. Written as DNA, the CDR3 is TGTGCCAGCAGTGACTCGGCTAGCGGGGGGGCCGAGCCGCAGTATTTT. Amino acids: CASSDSASGGAEPQYF.

The sample holds many counts of this clonotype. This chain uses TRBV29-1 with TRBJ1-2; D uncertain. Trimming stripped 7 bases from V and 0 bases from J, with 18 bases between. CDR1 SQVTM and CDR2 ANQGSEA come from the germline V gene. CDR3 length equals 15 residues. The CDR3 nucleotides read TGCAGCGCCCCGGACGGCTTACCTCCTAACTATGGCTACACCTTC. Encoded protein: CSAPDGLPPNYGYTF.

This chain uses TRBV7-2 with TRBJ2-1; 7 bases match TRBD2. Germline V gene lookup returns CDR1 SGHTA and CDR2 FQGNSA. The CDR3 contains 12 residues. V was clipped by 3 bases and J by 12 bases; unmatched bases: 5. The CDR3 DNA is TGTGCCAGCAGCTTCGCGGGAGTGAGGCAGTTCTTC. Translation gives CASSFAGVRQFF.

This clonotype was found a few times. The rearrangement links TRBV6-5 to TRBJ1-1, with D unclear. Germline V gives CDR1 MNHEY, CDR2 SVGAGI. The V end was cut by 7 bases, the J end by 5 bases, with 17 bases between. The CDR3 consists of 14 residues. For the CDR3, the DNA is TGTGCCAGCATTCTTGTGGCCGGGGAAACTGAAGCTTTCTTT. Translated: CASILVAGETEAFF.

This clonotype was seen repeatedly, ten times or more. V is TRBV7-2 and J is TRBJ2-2, with no clear D. CDR3 length equals 15 residues. Germline V gene data show CDR1 as SGHTA and CDR2 as FQGNSA. Deletions cut 1 base from V and 2 bases from J, with 8 bases between. The CDR3 region is CASSLVSANTGELFF. CDR3 sequence (DNA): TGTGCCAGCAGCTTAGTATCCGCAAACACCGGGGAGCTGTTTTTT.

The CDR3 loop reads CAWRGPGTGRSGNTIYF. DNA of the CDR3: TGTGCCTGGAGGGGTCCCGGGACAGGGCGCTCTGGAAACACCATATATTTT. The chain employs TRBV30 and TRBJ1-3, with 9 bases fitting TRBD1. V gave up 3 bases and J gave up 0 bases; unmatched junction bases: 9. Germline V gives CDR1 GTSNPN, CDR2 SVGIG (reference sequence). The length of the CDR3 is 17 residues.

This chain connects TRBV20-1 to TRBJ2-1; D may be TRBD2 (6 bases). CDR1 is DFQATT, CDR2 SNEGSKA, per germline (reference sequence). V was shortened by 3 bases and J by 4 bases, with 13 bases between the two germline ends. This CDR3 is 14 amino acids long. CDR3 protein: CSASLPGVYNEQFF. CDR3 in DNA: TGCAGTGCTAGTCTTCCGGGGGTGTACAATGAGCAGTTCTTC.

This clonotype was seen many times. V is TRBV15 and J is TRBJ1-1, with unresolved D. The CDR3 extends over 15 amino acids. Trimming left V 0 bases short and J 1 base short, with 9 bases between. Germline V lookup: CDR1 LNHNV, CDR2 YYDKDF (reference sequence). CDR3 protein: CATSRDAVGNTEAFF. The CDR3 coding sequence is TGTGCCACCAGCAGAGATGCGGTGGGGAACACTGAAGCTTTCTTT. Supplemented by reference TRBV15 and TRBJ1-1, the full variable domain reads DAMVIQNPRYQVTQFGKPVTLSCSQTLNHNVMYWYQQKSSQAPKLLFHYYDKDFNNEADTPDNFQSRRPNTSFCFLDIRSPGLGDTAMYLCATSRDAVGNTEAFFGQGTRLTVV.

There are many counts of this clonotype. The rearrangement links TRBV18 to TRBJ2-6; 7 positions match TRBD2. Germline assignment: CDR1 KGHSH and CDR2 LQKENI. After removal of 3 bases from V and 2 bases from J, the junction contained 10 bases not matched to a gene. The CDR3 totals 18 residues. The CDR3 here is CASSPGGSSGTGANVLTF. The DNA for the CDR3 is TGTGCCAGCTCACCGGGAGGGTCATCCGGGACTGGGGCCAACGTCCTGACTTTC.

This clonotype was counted many times. The chain uses TRBV18 and TRBJ2-1, with TRBD1 identical over 7 bases. Germline trimming cut 5 bases from V and 6 bases from J; bases unmatched to any gene: 22. The CDR3 extends over 19 amino acids. Per germline, CDR1 KGHSH and CDR2 LQKENI. The CDR3 DNA reads as TGTGCCAGCTCATCGACAGGGTCAAGTGGGCTAGCCGGTTTCAATGAGCAGTTCTTC. Translated, it gives CASSSTGSSGLAGFNEQFF.

V usage is TRBV2 and J usage is TRBJ1-6; perhaps TRBD1 as D (5 bases). CDR3 length equals 14 residues. Trimming stripped 4 bases from V and 9 bases from J, with 13 bases between. Germline V gene lookup returns CDR1 SNHLY and CDR2 FYNNEI. This CDR3 reads CASSGGLGSSPLHF. The CDR3 DNA sequence: TGTGCCAGCAGTGGGGGACTTGGGAGTTCACCCCTCCACTTT.

In this sample, this clonotype turned up many times. J is TRBJ1-4 and V is TRBV28; D may be TRBD1 (6 bases). This CDR3 is 14 amino acids long. Per the germline V gene, CDR1 is MDHEN and CDR2 is SYDVKM. V lost 4 bases, J lost 1 base, and 7 bases lay in between. The CDR3 loop reads CASSSTGTNEKLFF. The CDR3 coding sequence is TGTGCCAGCAGTTCGACAGGAACTAATGAAAAACTGTTTTTT.

The CDR3 nucleotides read TGTGCCAGCAGCTTAGATACAGGGACATACTATGGCTACACCTTC. Protein product: CASSLDTGTYYGYTF. V gene TRBV7-2 combines with J gene TRBJ1-2; D may be TRBD1 (6 bases). Germline CDR1 and CDR2: SGHTA and FQGNSA. The V gene lost 1 base and the J gene lost 3 bases, with 12 bases spanning the gap. This CDR3 has 15 residues.

This clonotype was observed at least ten times. The chain has TRBV28 and TRBJ2-1; TRBD2 matches 7 bases. The CDR3 extends over 15 amino acids. J lost 6 bases, V lost 2 bases, and 7 bases had no gene match. The germline CDR1 and CDR2 sequences are MDHEN and SYDVKM. The CDR3 spells CASSLNGGSFNEQFF. CDR3 sequence (DNA): TGTGCCAGCAGTTTAAACGGCGGGAGTTTCAATGAGCAGTTCTTC. Looking up the rest from reference TRBV28 and TRBJ2-1 gives the full variable domain: DVKVTQSSRYLVKRTGEKVFLECVQDMDHENMFWYRQDPGLGLRLIYFSYDVKMKEKGDIPEGYSVSREKKERFSLILESASTNQTSMYLCASSLNGGSFNEQFFGPGTRLTVL.

This clonotype was counted at least ten times. This chain connects TRBV7-9 to TRBJ1-1; TRBD1 is a possible D gene (5 bases). V gave up 0 bases and J gave up 3 bases, with 5 bases separating them. Germline CDR1 SEHNR, CDR2 FQNEAQ (reference sequence). This CDR3 is 13 amino acids long. The CDR3 DNA reads TGTGCCAGCAGCTTAGCAGGGGACACTGAAGCTTTCTTT. Its protein is CASSLAGDTEAFF.